Detailed here is one T cell receptor (beta chain). Its antigen is as yet unknown. From germline, CDR1 is ENHRY and CDR2 SYGVKD. Trimming left V 2 bases short and J 4 bases short, with 17 bases between. This CDR3 has 16 amino acids. This sample stems from a study of graft-versus-host responses after intestinal transplantation. For the study at large: Anti-thymocyte globulin was used for induction in all recipients, who then took tacrolimus and steroids for about three years.

The assay was immunoSEQ multiplex PCR, and TCRdb's table has in-frame clones only and misses some. The sample contains thousands of clones, approximately 79% of which appear only once. Points from the study as a whole: The authors found GvH clones in recipient marrow, some appearing first in ileum or blood.

Processing released intraepithelial and lamina propria lymphocytes from the graft tissue. This receptor was identified in a human patient who received an intestinal transplant, so some T cells may come from the graft donor. The J gene is TRBJ1-2, the V gene TRBV10-3; perhaps TRBD1 as D (5 bases). Sequencing used ileum tissue, obtained 494 days after intestinal transplant. The CDR3 sequence is CAISEGGSLGLYGYTF. The DNA of the CDR3 is TGTGCCATCAGTGAGGGGGGGTCCCTCGGGCTCTATGGCTACACCTTC.